The entry that follows covers one TCR beta chain sequence. The antigen is unknown. The sample's treatment: some 20 received Ad26.COV2.S at low or high dose, single or two shots; five or six received placebo; per-sample allocation not given. Sampling took place 63 days after the first vaccine or placebo injection. Boston provided a donor who was an adult aged 18-55 years. This CDR3 region has 13 residues. The germline V and J ends were trimmed by 3 bases and 3 bases, with 8 bases remaining between them. Germline lookup yields CDR1 ENHRY and CDR2 SYGVKD. TCRdb's table, derived via immunoSEQ multiplex PCR, lists solely in-frame clones and lacks some. The sample consists of approximately 480,000 clones, around nine tenths of them appearing once. The data were obtained in a study of Ad26.COV2.S vaccination and SARS-CoV-2 variants. Study results and caveats: Participants given vaccine showed non-spike TCR breadth similar to that of placebo recipients.

This TCR came from a person between 18 and 59 years old who received the Ad26.COV2.S COVID-19 vaccine or a placebo. The V call is TRBV10-3, the J call TRBJ2-5; D unresolved. Sequences were derived from peripheral blood, sampled in a trial of Ad26.COV2.S vaccine versus placebo. The CDR3 region is CAISESPKETQYF. The CDR3 region has the DNA TGTGCCATCAGTGAATCGCCTAAAGAGACCCAGTACTTC.